This paragraph reports one T cell receptor beta chain. This sample is drawn from a study of blood T cell repertoires in COVID-19. Background on the study: The United States, Italy and Spain were the sources of the acute and convalescent COVID-19 samples. Nucleic acid was either cDNA or gDNA, and it came from T cells, B-cell-depleted T cells, or PBMCs.

Per the original data handling: By means of reference gene primer amplification, nucleated cell counts were estimated. Sequencing was performed with immunoSEQ multiplex PCR; in TCRdb, only in-frame clones are kept and a portion is missing. V and J calls and clone size are as listed in that table; D and trimming were resolved from the DNA. The sample has hundreds of thousands of clones; 85% to 90% are singletons. The CDR3 is 17 residues long. V lost 0 bases, J lost 7 bases, and 19 bases lay in between. CDR1 is SSHAT and CDR2 is FNYEAQ in the germline V gene (reference sequence). The source material was peripheral blood. The receptor comes from a man between 65 and 85 years old with acute or convalescent COVID-19. This sequence joins TRBV7-7 and TRBJ2-1; no firm D call. The CDR3 nucleotides are TGTGCCAGCAGCTTAGCCCCCGGCTGGAGTCCTCGGAATGAGCAGTTCTTC. Protein product: CASSLAPGWSPRNEQFF.